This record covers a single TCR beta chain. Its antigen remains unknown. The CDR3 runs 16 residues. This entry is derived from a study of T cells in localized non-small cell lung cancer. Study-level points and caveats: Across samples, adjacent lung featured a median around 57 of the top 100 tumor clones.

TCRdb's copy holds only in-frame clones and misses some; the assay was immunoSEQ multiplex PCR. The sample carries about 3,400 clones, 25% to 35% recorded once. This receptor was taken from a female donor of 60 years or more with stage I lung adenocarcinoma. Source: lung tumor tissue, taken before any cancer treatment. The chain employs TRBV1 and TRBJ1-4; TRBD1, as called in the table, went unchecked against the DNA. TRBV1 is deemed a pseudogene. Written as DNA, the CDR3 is TGCGCCAGCAGCCAAGATCTATGGCAGGGTCCTGAAAAACTGTTTTTT. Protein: CASSQDLWQGPEKLFF.